Listed here are 26 T cell receptor beta chains from one sample, sequenced in a study of shared clonotypes between healthy human individuals. The repertoire was sequenced with immunoSEQ multiplex PCR; TCRdb's copy has only in-frame clones and lacks some. The sample consists of under 2.5 million clones, about 90% of them appearing once. The sequenced material came from naive CD4+ T cells from PBMCs. Subset meaning: CD45RA+ positively selected. The receptors shown here come from a man younger than 30 in good health. Some clones in this sample may be carry-over from other donors' samples.

The chain uses TRBV19 and TRBJ2-7; weak D call: TRBD2 (6 bases). The CDR3 runs 16 residues. Germline CDR1 reads LNHDA; CDR2 reads SQIVND (reference sequence). Between the trimmed V and J ends, which lost 1 base and 0 bases, there was a span of 13 bases. The DNA of the CDR3 is TGTGCCAGTAGTATAGGTGGCGGGGTGACCTCCTACGAGCAGTACTTC. Translation gives CASSIGGGVTSYEQYF.

The chain carries TRBV4-3 and TRBJ2-4, with 11 bases fitting TRBD1. J lost 9 bases, V lost 2 bases, and 3 bases had no gene match. The CDR3 has 14 residues. Germline CDR1 and CDR2: LGHNA and YSLEER. CDR3 loop: CASSQLGTGGIQYF. CDR3 bases: TGCGCCAGCAGCCAACTTGGGACAGGGGGCATTCAGTACTTC.

V and J are TRBV5-4 and TRBJ2-7; D is ambiguous. In germline, CDR1 is SGHNT, CDR2 YYREEE (reference sequence). Trimming removed 4 bases from V and 5 bases from J, with 16 bases in between. The CDR3 contains 14 residues. CDR3 loop: CASSPRLSDDEQYF. The CDR3 nucleotides read TGTGCCAGCAGCCCTCGTTTGTCTGACGACGAGCAGTACTTC.

The rearrangement uses TRBV5-4 and TRBJ2-7; 11 bases agree with TRBD1. Germline CDR1 reads SGHNT; CDR2 reads YYREEE (reference sequence). The CDR3 length is 14 residues. J gave up 6 bases and V 3 bases, and 5 bases lay outside the gene matches. The CDR3 sequence: CASSWTGGGGEQYF. CDR3 in DNA: TGTGCCAGCAGCTGGACAGGGGGCGGGGGCGAGCAGTACTTC. The full variable domain, with the rest looked up from reference TRBV5-4 and TRBJ2-7, is ETGVTQSPTHLIKTRGQQVTLRCSSQSGHNTVSWYQQALGQGPQFIFQYYREEENGRGNFPPRFSGLQFPNYSSELNVNALELDDSALYLCASSWTGGGGEQYFGPGTRLTVT.

This rearrangement joins TRBV9 to TRBJ2-3; D ambiguous. Germline CDR1 is SGDLS and CDR2 is YYNGEE. The V gene lost 0 bases and the J gene lost 0 bases, with 8 bases spanning the gap. The CDR3 is 15 amino acids. For the CDR3, the DNA is TGTGCCAGCAGCGTAGGTCTGACTAGCACAGATACGCAGTATTTT. Encoded protein: CASSVGLTSTDTQYF.

J is TRBJ1-5 and V is TRBV6-5; 10 bases agree with TRBD1. Germline lookup yields CDR1 MNHEY and CDR2 SVGAGI. The CDR3 length is 15 residues. J gave up 3 bases and V 5 bases, and 4 bases lay outside the gene matches. CDR3 amino acids: CASSGGQGPNQPQHF. CDR3 sequence (DNA): TGTGCCAGCAGTGGGGGACAGGGGCCCAATCAGCCCCAGCATTTT.

Regarding this clone: This same CDR3 is encoded by further DNA sequences in the sample. V is TRBV6-5 and J is TRBJ1-5, with TRBD1 as a possible D gene (6 bases). From germline, CDR1 is MNHEY and CDR2 SVGAGI. V was clipped by 4 bases and J by 0 bases, with 7 bases between them. CDR3 length: 14 amino acids. The CDR3 spells CASSSGDSNQPQHF. The CDR3 DNA follows: TGTGCCAGCAGTTCAGGGGATAGCAATCAGCCCCAGCATTTT.

The V call is TRBV30, the J call TRBJ2-3; D might be TRBD1 (5 bases). Trimming took off 7 bases at V and 0 bases at J, with 11 bases between the two ends. Germline CDR1 GTSNPN, CDR2 SVGIG (reference sequence). The CDR3 length is 13 residues. Written as DNA, the CDR3 is TGTGCCTCCAGGGCCTCTAGCACAGATACGCAGTATTTT. It specifies CASRASSTDTQYF.

This clone was observed once. The chain's CDR3 is CASSLEVGRREPQHF. CDR3 DNA sequence: TGCGCCAGCAGCTTGGAGGTGGGGAGAAGGGAGCCCCAGCATTTT. This chain links TRBV5-1 with TRBJ1-5; D gene ambiguous. Trimming left V 0 bases short and J 8 bases short, with 15 bases between. The CDR3 runs 15 residues. Germline V CDR1 and CDR2: SGHRS, YFSETQ. The complete variable domain, with remaining parts taken from reference TRBV5-1 and TRBJ1-5, reads KAGVTQTPRYLIKTRGQQVTLSCSPISGHRSVSWYQQTPGQGLQFLFEYFSETQRNKGNFPGRFSGRQFSNSRSEMNVSTLELGDSALYLCASSLEVGRREPQHFGDGTRLSIL.

The chain links TRBV4-1 to TRBJ1-2; D unresolved. Germline values: CDR1 MGHRA, CDR2 YSYEKL. The length of the CDR3 is 14 residues. The V and J ends lost 4 bases and 5 bases respectively, with 14 bases between them. As DNA, the CDR3 is TGCGCCAGCAGCCCACATGCACGGGAATATGGCTACACCTTC. It encodes CASSPHAREYGYTF.

V and J are TRBV7-9 and TRBJ2-7; D possibly corresponds to TRBD2 (6 bases). V lost 2 bases, J lost 3 bases, and 14 bases lay in between. Germline assignment: CDR1 SEHNR and CDR2 FQNEAQ (reference sequence). The CDR3 covers 15 residues. As DNA, the CDR3 is TGTGCCAGCAGCTTAAGGGAGGCCCGCCGCTACGAGCAGTACTTC. Its protein is CASSLREARRYEQYF.

This chain connects TRBV11-2 to TRBJ2-3; D might be TRBD1 (5 bases). Trimming pared 3 bases from V and 1 base from J, leaving 14 bases between. The CDR3 contains 16 residues. Germline CDR1 and CDR2: SGHAT and FQNNGV. The CDR3: CASSLARTTGTDTQYF. DNA for the CDR3: TGTGCCAGCAGCTTGGCACGGACAACTGGCACAGATACGCAGTATTTT.

The chain couples TRBV15 to TRBJ2-2; TRBD2 aligns across 7 bases. This CDR3 is built from 17 residues. Losses at the gene ends were 3 bases for V and 7 bases for J; bases not matched to a gene: 14. Germline V lookup: CDR1 LNHNV, CDR2 YYDKDF (reference sequence). The CDR3 here is CATSREPGLRSGGELFF. The CDR3 bases are TGTGCCACCAGCAGGGAACCGGGACTACGGAGCGGCGGGGAGCTGTTTTTT.

The chain uses TRBV10-3 and TRBJ1-3, with a weak D call TRBD1 (5 bases). The CDR3 runs to 15 residues. Trimming stripped 8 bases from V and 4 bases from J, with 18 bases between. Germline loops: CDR1 ENHRY, CDR2 SYGVKD. CDR3 bases: TGTGCCATCGGCGCCGCCGGGGGATCCGGAAACACCATATATTTT. Translating it yields CAIGAAGGSGNTIYF.

V usage is TRBV9 and J usage is TRBJ2-3; D gene ambiguous. V was shortened by 3 bases and J by 6 bases, with 11 bases between the two germline ends. CDR1 and CDR2 (germline): SGDLS, YYNGEE. This CDR3 has 13 residues. The DNA for the CDR3 is TGTGCCAGCAGCGGAGCCCCGAGGGATACGCAGTATTTT. This gives the protein CASSGAPRDTQYF.

A word on this clone: Other DNA sequences of this sample code for an identical CDR3. V usage is TRBV7-3 and J usage is TRBJ2-3; 13 bases fit TRBD2. The CDR3 extends over 16 amino acids. Germline V gene data show CDR1 as SGHTA and CDR2 as FQGTGA. Unmatched junction bases numbered 5, after V lost 5 bases and J lost 3 bases. The DNA of the CDR3 is TGTGCCAGCAGCCTAGGACTAGCGGGAGTGACAGATACGCAGTATTTT. Translating it yields CASSLGLAGVTDTQYF.

The V call is TRBV19, the J call TRBJ1-5, with 9 bases aligning to TRBD1. The CDR3 covers 17 residues. Losses at the gene ends were 6 bases for V and 2 bases for J; bases not matched to a gene: 11. Germline V lookup: CDR1 LNHDA, CDR2 SQIVND (reference sequence). The chain's CDR3 is CASSGTGLRYGNQPQHF. The CDR3 DNA follows: TGTGCCAGTAGCGGGACAGGGCTGCGGTATGGCAATCAGCCCCAGCATTTT.

This clone has just one count. The V and J genes are TRBV28 and TRBJ2-1, with 7 bases identical to TRBD2. The ends lost 6 bases at V and 7 bases at J; junction bases unmatched: 15. The CDR3 contains 16 residues. Germline V gene data show CDR1 as MDHEN and CDR2 as SYDVKM. The CDR3 DNA sequence: TGTGCCAGCAGCTTAGCCGGACTAGTTGGTGGTAATGAGCAGTTCTTC. This sequence encodes CASSLAGLVGGNEQFF.

The chain couples TRBV25-1 to TRBJ1-2, with D tentatively TRBD1 (6 bases). Germline V gene sequence: CDR1 MGHDK, CDR2 SYGVNS. Trimming took off 0 bases at V and 7 bases at J, with 18 bases between the two ends. The CDR3 extends over 16 amino acids. The CDR3 loop reads CASSEYSGGREGGYTF. CDR3 bases: TGTGCCAGCAGTGAATATTCCGGGGGGCGAGAGGGTGGCTACACCTTC.

The gene calls are TRBV5-1 and TRBJ2-5; D may correspond to TRBD1 or TRBD2 (5 bases each). Deletions cut 4 bases from V and 4 bases from J, with 17 bases between. From germline, CDR1 is SGHRS and CDR2 YFSETQ. This CDR3 contains 15 residues. CDR3 residues: CASSVAGTSLETQYF. CDR3 bases: TGCGCCAGCAGCGTTGCCGGGACCAGCTTAGAGACCCAGTACTTC.

V and J are TRBV19 and TRBJ2-4; TRBD2 matches 7 bases. The germline V gene encodes CDR1 LNHDA and CDR2 SQIVND (reference sequence). J gave up 0 bases and V 5 bases, and 16 bases lay outside the gene matches. The CDR3 covers 19 residues. The CDR3 reads CASSPQGSGRALAKNIQYF. The CDR3 DNA sequence: TGTGCCAGTAGTCCCCAGGGTAGCGGGCGCGCCCTAGCCAAAAACATTCAGTACTTC.

This clone showed up just a few times. V usage is TRBV28 and J usage is TRBJ1-5, with 7 bases lining up with TRBD1. This CDR3 contains 14 residues. The junction had 9 bases not matched to a gene; V was cut back by 7 bases and J by 6 bases. Per germline, CDR1 MDHEN and CDR2 SYDVKM. CDR3 sequence: CASTTPGTAQPQHF. In nucleotides, the CDR3 is TGTGCCAGCACCACACCCGGGACAGCTCAGCCCCAGCATTTT.

This clone was recorded a few times. The sample has other DNA sequences that encode this CDR3 too. The chain uses TRBV19 and TRBJ2-3; D is unresolved. V was pared by 3 bases and J by 1 base, with 5 bases between. Germline V gives CDR1 LNHDA, CDR2 SQIVND (reference sequence). The CDR3 spans 13 residues. The CDR3 sequence: CASSIRGTDTQYF. For the CDR3, the DNA is TGTGCCAGTAGTATCCGGGGCACAGATACGCAGTATTTT.

CDR3 sequence reads: CASSFGWGGLEPQHF. DNA of the CDR3: TGTGCCAGCAGCTTTGGTTGGGGAGGGTTGGAGCCCCAGCATTTT. The gene calls are TRBV7-9 and TRBJ1-5; D remains unclear. Germline V gene sequence: CDR1 SEHNR, CDR2 FQNEAQ (reference sequence). The CDR3 sequence is 15 residues long. Trimming took 3 bases from V and 8 from J, leaving 17 bases between them.

The DNA of the CDR3 is TGTGCCAGCAGTCCCCGAGAGGGGCTTATATCTAGCACAGATACGCAGTATTTT. Translation: CASSPREGLISSTDTQYF. The rearrangement uses TRBV28 and TRBJ2-3; D assignment may be TRBD1 or TRBD2 (5 bases each). The germline V gene encodes CDR1 MDHEN and CDR2 SYDVKM. CDR3 size: 18 residues. Trimming removed 5 bases at V and 0 bases at J, with 21 bases between.

The CDR3 DNA reads as TGCGCCAGCAGCTACGGAAACGGACAGGGACACTATGGCTACACCTTC. Its translation: CASSYGNGQGHYGYTF. V and J are TRBV5-1 and TRBJ1-2, with 8 bases that match TRBD1. The CDR3 length is 16 residues. Looked up from germline, CDR1 is SGHRS and CDR2 is YFSETQ. The J segment lost 3 bases and the V segment lost 3 bases, leaving 10 bases of the junction unmatched.